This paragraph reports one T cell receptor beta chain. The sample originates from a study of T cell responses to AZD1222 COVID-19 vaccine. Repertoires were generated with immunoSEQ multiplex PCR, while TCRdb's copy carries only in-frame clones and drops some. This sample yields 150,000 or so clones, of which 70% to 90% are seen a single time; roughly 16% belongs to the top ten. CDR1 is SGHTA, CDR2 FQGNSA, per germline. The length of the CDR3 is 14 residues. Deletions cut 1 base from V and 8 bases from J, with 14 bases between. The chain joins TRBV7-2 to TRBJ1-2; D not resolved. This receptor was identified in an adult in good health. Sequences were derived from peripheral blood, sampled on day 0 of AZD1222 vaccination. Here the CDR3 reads CASSLVFGEWGYTF. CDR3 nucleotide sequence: TGTGCCAGCAGCTTAGTGTTCGGGGAATGGGGCTACACCTTC.